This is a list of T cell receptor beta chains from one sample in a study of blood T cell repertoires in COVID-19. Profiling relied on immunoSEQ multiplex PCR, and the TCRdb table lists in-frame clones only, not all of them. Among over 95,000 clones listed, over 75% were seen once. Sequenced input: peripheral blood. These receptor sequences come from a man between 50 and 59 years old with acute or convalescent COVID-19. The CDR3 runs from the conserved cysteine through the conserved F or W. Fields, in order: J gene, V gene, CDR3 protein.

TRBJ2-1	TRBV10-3	CASKQGAQANEQFF
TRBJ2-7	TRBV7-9	CASSEDRRSYEQYF
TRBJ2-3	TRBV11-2	CASSRGGAWDTDTQYF
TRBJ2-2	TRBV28	CASSLWGTGNTGELFF
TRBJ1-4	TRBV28	CASSLSRNEKLFF
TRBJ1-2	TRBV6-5	CASSWDRFYGYTF
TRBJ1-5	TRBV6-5	CASSYHVDQPQHF
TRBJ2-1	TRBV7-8	CASSIAGETYNEQFF
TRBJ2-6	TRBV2	CASRVTGKRGANVLTF
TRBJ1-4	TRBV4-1	CASSQDRGQEKLFF
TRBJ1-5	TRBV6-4	CASIYAGCPNQPQHF
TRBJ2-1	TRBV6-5	CASSYSDRGSEQFF
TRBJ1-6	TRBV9	CASSDPNIQVGNSPLHF
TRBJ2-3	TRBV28	CASSLGGYTDTQYF
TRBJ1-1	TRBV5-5	CASSLLGTGNTEAFF
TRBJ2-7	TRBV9	CASSPSTSGASYEQYF
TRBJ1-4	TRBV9	CASTQNRGINEKLFF
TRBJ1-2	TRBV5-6	CASSARGRGYTF
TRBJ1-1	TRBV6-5	CASSSPTGSTEAFF
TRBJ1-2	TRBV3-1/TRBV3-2	CASSQADGTYTF
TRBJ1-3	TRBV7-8	CASSLAGQGASSSGNTIYF
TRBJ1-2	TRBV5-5	CASSLDGSGGAGYTF
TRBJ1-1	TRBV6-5	CASSYSLGRNTEAFF
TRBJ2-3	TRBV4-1	CASSQPLRGGLDTQYF
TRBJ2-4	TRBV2	CAGGRESNIQYF